Each of the 10 T cell receptor beta chains below was sequenced from the same sample in a study of blood T cell repertoires in COVID-19. Data came from immunoSEQ multiplex PCR; TCRdb stores just in-frame clones and leaves some out. The sample lists over 75,000 clones; approximately 82% were seen once. The sequenced material came from peripheral blood. These receptors were collected from a woman of 80 years or more with acute or convalescent COVID-19.

V gene TRBV6-5 combines with J gene TRBJ1-5; D is possibly TRBD1 (5 bases). The ends were cut back, 2 bases at V and 2 bases at J, with 10 bases in the middle. The CDR3 runs 15 residues. CDR1 is MNHEY, CDR2 SVGAGI, per germline. The chain's CDR3 is CASSYVQGGNQPQHF. CDR3 DNA sequence: TGTGCCAGCAGTTACGTTCAGGGCGGCAATCAGCCCCAGCATTTT.

The chain links TRBV9 to TRBJ1-2; D call uncertain. CDR1 and CDR2 (germline): SGDLS, YYNGEE. This CDR3 contains 14 residues. Deletions cut 0 bases from V and 3 bases from J, with 9 bases between. CDR3 in amino acids: CASSVALGDYGYTF. DNA for the CDR3: TGTGCCAGCAGCGTAGCTCTGGGCGACTATGGCTACACCTTC.

This clone appeared a few times. CDR3 sequence (DNA): TGTGCCAGCAGCGTACTTTCGATTAGCTCCTACAATGAGCAGTTCTTC. Protein sequence: CASSVLSISSYNEQFF. This chain links TRBV9 with TRBJ2-1; D gene uncertain. Germline V gene sequence: CDR1 SGDLS, CDR2 YYNGEE. V was pared by 1 base and J by 0 bases, with 11 bases between. This CDR3 region has 16 residues.

This sequence joins TRBV3-1 (or the pseudogene TRBV3-2) and TRBJ1-1; D remains ambiguous. V was cut by 2 bases and J by 1 base, with 8 bases left in between. Germline V gene data show CDR1 as LGHDT and CDR2 as YNNKEL (reference sequence). The CDR3 sequence is 14 residues long. This chain's CDR3 is CASSQNGRNTEAFF. The DNA for the CDR3 is TGTGCCAGCAGCCAAAACGGGAGGAACACTGAAGCTTTCTTT.

J is TRBJ1-1 and V is TRBV5-1, with D hard to call. Germline V lookup: CDR1 SGHRS, CDR2 YFSETQ. This CDR3 region has 14 residues. Trimming left V 3 bases short and J 1 base short, with 10 bases between. The CDR3 loop reads CASSYDGGNTEAFF. For the CDR3, the DNA is TGCGCCAGCAGCTATGACGGCGGGAACACTGAAGCTTTCTTT.

The chain joins TRBV28 to TRBJ1-6, with 8 positions matching TRBD1. This CDR3 has 18 amino acids. The J segment lost 11 bases and the V segment lost 6 bases, leaving 21 bases of the junction unmatched. Germline V lookup: CDR1 MDHEN, CDR2 SYDVKM. DNA for the CDR3: TGTGCCAGCAGCGCTTCCGGGACAGGCCGCGTAGGGAGGCCACCCCTCCACTTT. This encodes CASSASGTGRVGRPPLHF.

The chain recombines TRBV2 with TRBJ2-3, with 7 bases lining up with TRBD1. CDR3 length: 14 residues. V lost 6 bases, J lost 1 base, and 4 bases stayed unmatched. CDR1 SNHLY and CDR2 FYNNEI come from the germline V gene. The CDR3 DNA reads as TGTGCCAGCAGGACCGGGACAGGCACAGATACGCAGTATTTT. Translation: CASRTGTGTDTQYF. Based on the CDR3 plus reference TRBV2 and TRBJ2-3, the full variable domain is EPEVTQTPSHQVTQMGQEVILRCVPISNHLYFYWYRQILGQKVEFLVSFYNNEISEKSEIFDDQFSVERPDGSNFTLKIRSTKLEDSAMYFCASRTGTGTDTQYFGPGTRLTVL.

The genes are TRBV29-1 and TRBJ2-5; D may be TRBD2 (5 bases). The V end lost 4 bases, the J end lost 2 bases, and 17 bases lay between the germline ends. The CDR3 consists of 15 residues. From germline, CDR1 is SQVTM and CDR2 ANQGSEA. As DNA, the CDR3 is TGCAGCGTTGTTCTATTGGGGAGTGTACAAGAGACCCAGTACTTC. It is translated as CSVVLLGSVQETQYF.

The rearrangement links TRBV28 to TRBJ2-1, with D possibly being TRBD2 (5 bases). Trimming stripped 8 bases from V and 7 bases from J, with 18 bases between. Germline CDR1 is MDHEN and CDR2 is SYDVKM. CDR3 length equals 14 residues. CDR3: CASSPRVEGNEQFF. The CDR3 bases are TGTGCCAGCTCCCCTCGCGTTGAGGGTAATGAGCAGTTCTTC.

This clone occurred once. The gene calls are TRBV28 and TRBJ2-7; no reliable D call. The CDR3 is 10 amino acids. Looked up from germline, CDR1 is MDHEN and CDR2 is SYDVKM. V was clipped by 4 bases and J by 7 bases, with 5 bases between them. CDR3 bases: TGTGCCAGCAGTTCGGGTGAGCAGTACTTC. As protein: CASSSGEQYF.